Listed here are 7 T cell receptor beta chains from one sample, sequenced in a study of OX40 agonist ivuxolimab in advanced cancers. The table came from immunoSEQ multiplex PCR; TCRdb's copy has only in-frame clones and leaves some out. The table includes roughly 26,000 clones, roughly 70% detected once. The starting material was CD4+ or CD8+ T cells sorted from blood, obtained in a trial of the OX40 agonist ivuxolimab. All receptors derive from an adult with an advanced solid tumor such as melanoma, head and neck, liver or kidney cancer.

In this sample, this clone turned up a few times. The rearrangement links TRBV4-2 to TRBJ1-1, with 9 bases matching TRBD1. The CDR3 extends over 15 amino acids. Looked up from germline, CDR1 is LGHNA and CDR2 is YNFKEQ. The junction had 13 bases not matched to a gene; V was cut back by 4 bases and J by 10 bases. The CDR3 bases are TGTGCCAGCAGCCGAGAGGAGGGACAGGGCTGGGGAGCTTTCTTT. This gives the protein CASSREEGQGWGAFF.

This chain joins TRBV2 and TRBJ1-1; TRBD1 aligns across 8 bases. The CDR3 extends over 15 amino acids. Trimming removed 4 bases from V and 5 bases from J; junction bases left unmatched: 9. Germline CDR1 and CDR2: SNHLY and FYNNEI. CDR3: CASSGPHRGGTEAFF. The CDR3, as DNA: TGTGCCAGCAGTGGCCCTCACAGGGGGGGTACTGAAGCTTTCTTT.

This chain connects TRBV6-6 to TRBJ1-6; possibly TRBD1 for D (6 bases). Germline V gives CDR1 MNHNY, CDR2 SVGAGI (reference sequence). The CDR3 totals 15 residues. The V end was cut by 5 bases, the J end by 7 bases, with 15 bases between. The CDR3 spells CASSPPGGANSPLHF. Here the CDR3 DNA reads TGTGCCAGCAGTCCTCCTGGGGGGGCGAATTCACCCCTCCACTTT.

This chain connects TRBV5-1 to TRBJ2-4, with 11 bases that match TRBD2. V trimming: 4 bases; J trimming: 3 bases; junction bases outside the gene matches: 15. CDR1 SGHRS and CDR2 YFSETQ come from the germline V gene. This CDR3 spans 19 amino acids. CDR3 loop: CASSLRRSLAGENKNIQYF. The CDR3, as DNA: TGCGCCAGCAGCCTGAGGCGTTCACTAGCGGGGGAGAACAAAAACATTCAGTACTTC.

The V gene is TRBV11-2, the J gene TRBJ1-3, with TRBD1 matching 7 bases. Looked up from germline, CDR1 is SGHAT and CDR2 is FQNNGV. The CDR3 has 14 amino acids. V lost 5 bases to trimming and J lost 4 bases; unmatched junction nucleotides: 5. The CDR3 sequence is CASSTGTAGNTIYF. In DNA, the CDR3 is TGTGCCAGCAGCACCGGGACAGCGGGAAACACCATATATTTT.

As to this clone: The same CDR3 also results from other DNA sequences found in this sample. V usage is TRBV7-6 and J usage is TRBJ2-5, with D maybe TRBD2 (6 bases). The germline V gene encodes CDR1 SGHVS and CDR2 FNYEAQ. This CDR3 contains 14 residues. V lost 4 bases and J lost 5, with 14 bases in between. The CDR3 is CASSSRGAGETQYF. The CDR3 nucleotides read TGTGCCAGCAGCTCGCGCGGGGCCGGGGAGACCCAGTACTTC. Combining the CDR3 with reference TRBV7-6 and TRBJ2-5 gives the whole variable domain GAGVSQSPRYKVTKRGQDVALRCDPISGHVSLYWYRQALGQGPEFLTYFNYEAQQDKSGLPNDRFSAERPEGSISTLTIQRTEQRDSAMYRCASSSRGAGETQYFGPGTRLLVL.

This clone came up a few times. The chain combines TRBV6-6 with TRBJ2-7, with D perhaps TRBD1 (6 bases). The V gene's germline CDR1 is MNHNY and CDR2 SVGAGI (reference sequence). CDR3 length: 15 residues. Trimming pared 6 bases from V and 2 bases from J, leaving 17 bases between. CDR3 DNA: TGTGCCAGCAGCCAGGGGATGGGCTTAACCTACGAGCAGTACTTC. The encoded protein is CASSQGMGLTYEQYF.